This T cell receptor beta chain derives from a study of blood T cell repertoires in COVID-19. For the study at large: From T cells, B-cell-depleted T cells, or PBMCs came the material, which was cDNA or gDNA.

CDR3 length: 14 amino acids. Germline V CDR1 and CDR2: MNHNY, SVGAGI (reference sequence). The V segment lost 8 bases and the J segment 1 base; nucleotides outside the gene matches: 8. In the study's own analysis: Amplified reference gene primers provided the basis for estimating nucleated cell counts. Profiling relied on immunoSEQ multiplex PCR, and the TCRdb table lists in-frame clones only, not all of them. V and J calls and clone size come straight from that table; D and trimming were deduced from the DNA. This table has about 87,000 clones, approximately 86% appearing once. The clonotype was recovered from a man aged 40-49 years with acute or convalescent COVID-19. The sample comprised peripheral blood. The chain is built from TRBV6-6 and TRBJ2-7, with 7 bases matching TRBD2. The CDR3 loop reads CASVYGEGSYEQYF. Written as DNA, the CDR3 is TGTGCCAGCGTTTACGGGGAGGGGTCCTACGAGCAGTACTTC.